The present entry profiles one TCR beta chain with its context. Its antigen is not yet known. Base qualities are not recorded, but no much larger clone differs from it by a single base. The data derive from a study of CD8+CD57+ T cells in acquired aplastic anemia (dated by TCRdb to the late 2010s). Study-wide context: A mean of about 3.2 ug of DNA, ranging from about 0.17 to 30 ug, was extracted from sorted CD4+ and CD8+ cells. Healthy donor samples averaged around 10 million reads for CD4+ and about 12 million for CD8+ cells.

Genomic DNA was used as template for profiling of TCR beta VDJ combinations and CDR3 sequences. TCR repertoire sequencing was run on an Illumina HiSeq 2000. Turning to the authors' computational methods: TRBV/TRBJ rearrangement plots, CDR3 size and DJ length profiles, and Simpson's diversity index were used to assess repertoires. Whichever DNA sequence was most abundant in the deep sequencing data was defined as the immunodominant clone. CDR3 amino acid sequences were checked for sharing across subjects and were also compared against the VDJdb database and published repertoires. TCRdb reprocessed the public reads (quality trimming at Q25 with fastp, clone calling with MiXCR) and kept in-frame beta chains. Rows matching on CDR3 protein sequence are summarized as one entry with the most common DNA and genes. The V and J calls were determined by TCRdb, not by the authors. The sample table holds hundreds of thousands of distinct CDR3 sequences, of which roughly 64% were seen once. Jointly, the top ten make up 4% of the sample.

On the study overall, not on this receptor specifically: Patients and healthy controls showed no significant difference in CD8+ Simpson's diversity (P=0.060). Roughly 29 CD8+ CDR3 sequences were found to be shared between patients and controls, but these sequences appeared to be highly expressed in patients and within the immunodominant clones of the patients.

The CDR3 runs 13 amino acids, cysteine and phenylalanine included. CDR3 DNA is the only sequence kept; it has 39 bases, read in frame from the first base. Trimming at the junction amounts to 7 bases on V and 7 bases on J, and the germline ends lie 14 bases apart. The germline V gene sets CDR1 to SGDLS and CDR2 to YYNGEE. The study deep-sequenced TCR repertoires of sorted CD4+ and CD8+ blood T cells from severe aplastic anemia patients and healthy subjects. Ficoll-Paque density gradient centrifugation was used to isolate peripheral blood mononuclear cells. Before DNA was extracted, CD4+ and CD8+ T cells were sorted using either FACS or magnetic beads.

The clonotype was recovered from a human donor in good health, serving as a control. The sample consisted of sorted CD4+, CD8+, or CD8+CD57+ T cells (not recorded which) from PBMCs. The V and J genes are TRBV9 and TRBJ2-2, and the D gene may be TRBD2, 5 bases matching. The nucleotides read TGTGCCAGCTCACCGGGGTCGCGCGGGGAGCTGTTTTTT. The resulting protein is CASSPGSRGELFF.